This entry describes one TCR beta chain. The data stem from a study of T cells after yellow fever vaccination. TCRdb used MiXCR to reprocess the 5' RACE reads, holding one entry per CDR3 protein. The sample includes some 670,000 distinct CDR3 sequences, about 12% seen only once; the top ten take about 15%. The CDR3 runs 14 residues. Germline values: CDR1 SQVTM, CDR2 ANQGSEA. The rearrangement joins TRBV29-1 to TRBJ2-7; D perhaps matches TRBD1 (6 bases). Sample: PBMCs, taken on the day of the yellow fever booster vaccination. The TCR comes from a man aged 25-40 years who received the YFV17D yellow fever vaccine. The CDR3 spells CTSRWTERSYEQYF. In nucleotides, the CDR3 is TGCACCTCCCGGTGGACAGAGCGATCCTACGAGCAGTACTTC.